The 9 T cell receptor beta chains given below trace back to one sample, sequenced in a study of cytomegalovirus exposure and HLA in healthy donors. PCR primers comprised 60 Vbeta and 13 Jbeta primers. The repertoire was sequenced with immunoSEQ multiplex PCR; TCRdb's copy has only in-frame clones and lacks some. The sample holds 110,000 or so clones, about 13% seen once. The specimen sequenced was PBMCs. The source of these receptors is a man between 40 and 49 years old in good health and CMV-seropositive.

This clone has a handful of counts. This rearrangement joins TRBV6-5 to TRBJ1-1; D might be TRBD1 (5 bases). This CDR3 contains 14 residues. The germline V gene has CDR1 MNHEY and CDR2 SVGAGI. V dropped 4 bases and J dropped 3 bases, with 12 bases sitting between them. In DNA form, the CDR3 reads TGTGCCAGCAGTTCCGTAGACAGTTACACTGAAGCTTTCTTT. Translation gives CASSSVDSYTEAFF.

The CDR3 loop is CSVGTGEGEQYF. CDR3 sequence (DNA): TGCAGCGTAGGGACAGGGGAAGGCGAGCAGTACTTC. The J gene is TRBJ2-7, the V gene TRBV29-1; 10 positions match TRBD1. J was trimmed by 6 bases and V by 6 bases; bases with no gene match: 5. There are 12 residues in the CDR3. CDR1 and CDR2 (germline): SQVTM, ANQGSEA.

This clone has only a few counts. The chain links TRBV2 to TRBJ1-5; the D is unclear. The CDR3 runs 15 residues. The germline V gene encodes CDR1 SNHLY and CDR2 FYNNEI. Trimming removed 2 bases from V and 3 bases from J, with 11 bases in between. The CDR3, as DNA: TGTGCCAGCAGTGAAAAAGGAGCTTTCAATCAGCCCCAGCATTTT. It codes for CASSEKGAFNQPQHF.

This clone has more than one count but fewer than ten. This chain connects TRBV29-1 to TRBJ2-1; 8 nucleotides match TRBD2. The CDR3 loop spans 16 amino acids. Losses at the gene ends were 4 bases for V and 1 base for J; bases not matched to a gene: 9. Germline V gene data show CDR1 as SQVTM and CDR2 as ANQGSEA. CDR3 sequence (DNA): TGCAGCGTTGGGGCTCGGAGCGGGAGTTCCTACAATGAGCAGTTCTTC. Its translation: CSVGARSGSSYNEQFF.

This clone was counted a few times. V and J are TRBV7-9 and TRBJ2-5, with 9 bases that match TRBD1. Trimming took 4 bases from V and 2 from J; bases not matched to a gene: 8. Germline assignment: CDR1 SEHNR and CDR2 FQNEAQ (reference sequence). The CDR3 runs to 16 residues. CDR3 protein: CASSSANRGRQETQYF. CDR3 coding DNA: TGTGCCAGCAGCTCCGCCAACAGGGGGCGGCAAGAGACCCAGTACTTC.

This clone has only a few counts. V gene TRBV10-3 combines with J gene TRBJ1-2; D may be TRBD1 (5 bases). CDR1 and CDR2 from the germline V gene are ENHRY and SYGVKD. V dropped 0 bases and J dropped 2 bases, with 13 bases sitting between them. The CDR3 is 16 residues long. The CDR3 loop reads CAISESLHGGNYGYTF. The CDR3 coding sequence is TGTGCCATCAGTGAGTCCCTCCATGGGGGGAACTATGGCTACACCTTC.

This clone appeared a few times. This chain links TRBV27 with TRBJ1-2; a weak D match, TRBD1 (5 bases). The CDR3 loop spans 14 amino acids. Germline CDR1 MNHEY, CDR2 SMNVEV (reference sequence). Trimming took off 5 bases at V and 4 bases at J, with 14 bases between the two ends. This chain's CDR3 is CASSPKGPGYGYTF. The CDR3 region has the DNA TGTGCCAGCAGTCCTAAGGGGCCGGGCTATGGCTACACCTTC.

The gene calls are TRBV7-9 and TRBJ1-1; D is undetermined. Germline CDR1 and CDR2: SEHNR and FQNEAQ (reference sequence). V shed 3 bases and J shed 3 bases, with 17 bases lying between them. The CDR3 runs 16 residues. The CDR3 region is CASSFSAGITHTEAFF. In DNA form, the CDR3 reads TGTGCCAGCAGCTTCTCGGCAGGAATTACCCACACTGAAGCTTTCTTT.

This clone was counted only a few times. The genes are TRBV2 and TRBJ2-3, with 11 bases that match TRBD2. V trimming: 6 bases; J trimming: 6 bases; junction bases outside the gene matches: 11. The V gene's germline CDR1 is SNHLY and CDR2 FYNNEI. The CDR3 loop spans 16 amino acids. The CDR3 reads CASRNPGLAEGDTQYF. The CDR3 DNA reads TGTGCCAGCAGAAACCCGGGACTAGCGGAGGGGGATACGCAGTATTTT.